Sequencing of this T cell receptor (beta chain) was carried out in a study of blood T cell repertoires in COVID-19. Libraries were prepared by immunoSEQ multiplex PCR; TCRdb keeps only in-frame clonotypes and omits some of them. The table lists roughly 150,000 clones, 90% of them singletons. The V gene lost 3 bases and the J gene lost 2 bases, with 10 bases spanning the gap. Germline V CDR1 and CDR2: MNHNS, SASEGT. The CDR3 spans 14 residues. The receptor was isolated from an elderly woman with acute or convalescent COVID-19. Sequenced: peripheral blood. V usage is TRBV6-1 and J usage is TRBJ1-1; no definite D call. In DNA form, the CDR3 reads TGTGCCAGCAGTGAGAGGATACCTAACACTGAAGCTTTCTTT. Translation gives CASSERIPNTEAFF.